The 15 T cell receptor beta chains given below trace back to one sample, sequenced in a study of OX40 agonist ivuxolimab in advanced cancers. This table comes from immunoSEQ multiplex PCR, and its TCRdb copy is limited to in-frame clones, with some not included. The sample includes about 43,000 clones, about 90% of them seen just once. The sample in question was CD4+ or CD8+ T cells sorted from blood, obtained in a trial of the OX40 agonist ivuxolimab. The receptors come from an adult with an advanced solid tumor such as melanoma, head and neck, liver or kidney cancer.

V usage is TRBV30 and J usage is TRBJ2-3, with 10 bases aligning to TRBD2. J lost 3 bases, V lost 4 bases, and 7 bases had no gene match. Per the germline V gene, CDR1 is GTSNPN and CDR2 is SVGIG (reference sequence). CDR3 length: 15 amino acids. The CDR3 sequence is CAWTLAGGATDTQYF. The CDR3 DNA sequence: TGTGCCTGGACTTTAGCGGGAGGAGCAACAGATACGCAGTATTTT.

The rearrangement uses TRBV7-6 and TRBJ2-3; D unresolved. Trimming shortened V by 1 base and J by 4 bases, and 9 bases separated the two germline ends. This CDR3 has 14 residues. The germline V gene has CDR1 SGHVS and CDR2 FNYEAQ. The DNA for the CDR3 is TGTGCCAGCAGCTTAGGACCCGGAGCAGATACGCAGTATTTT. Translated, it gives CASSLGPGADTQYF.

A single count supports this clone. The rearrangement links TRBV6-4 to TRBJ1-2, with D hard to call. Germline V gene sequence: CDR1 MRHNA, CDR2 SNTAGT. The CDR3 extends over 12 amino acids. V lost 2 bases and J lost 1, with 2 bases in between. The CDR3: CASSDNNYGYTF. The CDR3 bases are TGTGCCAGCAGTGACAATAACTATGGCTACACCTTC.

J is TRBJ1-2 and V is TRBV7-2; 7 nucleotides line up with TRBD1. The V gene's germline CDR1 is SGHTA and CDR2 FQGNSA. This CDR3 spans 15 amino acids. The ends lost 7 bases at V and 8 bases at J; junction bases unmatched: 16. CDR3 DNA: TGTGCCAGCACCAAACAGGGGCTCGTAATCACCGGCTACACCTTC. Encoded protein: CASTKQGLVITGYTF.

This chain uses TRBV15 with TRBJ1-2; D unresolved. Germline assignment: CDR1 LNHNV and CDR2 YYDKDF (reference sequence). This CDR3 contains 13 residues. V gave up 0 bases and J gave up 13 bases, with 15 bases separating them. The CDR3 here is CATSRDLTPRLTF. CDR3 DNA sequence: TGTGCCACCAGCAGAGATTTGACCCCACGACTCACCTTC.

This clone was found once. The rearrangement links TRBV2 to TRBJ2-7, with TRBD2 matching 13 bases. J gave up 0 bases and V 6 bases, and 5 bases lay outside the gene matches. Germline V gene data show CDR1 as SNHLY and CDR2 as FYNNEI. This CDR3 contains 16 residues. The CDR3 sequence is CASSAGTSGTSYEQYF. In nucleotides, the CDR3 is TGTGCCAGCAGCGCGGGGACTAGCGGGACCTCCTACGAGCAGTACTTC.

V usage is TRBV7-9 and J usage is TRBJ1-4; TRBD1 might be the D (5 bases). Germline V gene sequence: CDR1 SEHNR, CDR2 FQNEAQ (reference sequence). CDR3 size: 14 residues. V gave up 1 base and J gave up 8 bases, with 11 bases separating them. In DNA, the CDR3 is TGTGCCAGCAGCTTAGGCGGGGGAGAGGAAAAACTGTTTTTT. Its translation is CASSLGGGEEKLFF.

This chain joins TRBV6-6 and TRBJ2-7; TRBD2 might be the D (6 bases). V lost 6 bases to trimming and J lost 2 bases, with 14 bases between them. Germline values: CDR1 MNHNY, CDR2 SVGAGI (reference sequence). The CDR3 consists of 14 residues. CDR3: CASRKEGSTYEQYF. CDR3 sequence (DNA): TGTGCCAGCAGAAAGGAGGGTAGCACCTACGAGCAGTACTTC.

The J gene is TRBJ2-7, the V gene TRBV6-1, with D perhaps TRBD1 (6 bases). Germline values: CDR1 MNHNS, CDR2 SASEGT. Trimming took off 5 bases at V and 5 bases at J, with 16 bases between the two ends. This CDR3 contains 14 residues. The CDR3 loop is CASSPSTGPNEQYV. The CDR3 DNA follows: TGTGCCAGCAGTCCGTCGACAGGCCCAAACGAGCAGTACGTC.

The chain joins TRBV15 to TRBJ1-2; D remains unclear. V was shortened by 0 bases and J by 0 bases, with 14 bases between the two germline ends. This CDR3 is 17 amino acids long. Germline CDR1 reads LNHNV; CDR2 reads YYDKDF (reference sequence). Here the CDR3 DNA reads TGTGCCACCAGCAGAGATCTCGGGTCTCCAGCTAACTATGGCTACACCTTC. Its translation: CATSRDLGSPANYGYTF.

This chain connects TRBV27 to TRBJ2-7; D is uncertain. V lost 6 bases to trimming and J lost 0 bases, with 18 bases between them. The CDR3 sequence is 16 residues long. From germline, CDR1 is MNHEY and CDR2 SMNVEV (reference sequence). CDR3 region: CASRQRNGVSSYEQYF. In DNA form, the CDR3 reads TGTGCCAGCAGACAAAGGAATGGGGTAAGCTCCTACGAGCAGTACTTC.

In this sample, this clone turned up a few times. V and J are TRBV7-9 and TRBJ2-3, with D perhaps given as TRBD1 or TRBD2 (5 bases each). CDR1 SEHNR and CDR2 FQNEAQ come from the germline V gene (reference sequence). Deletions cut 5 bases from V and 0 bases from J, with 12 bases between. This CDR3 has 15 residues. As DNA, the CDR3 is TGTGCCAGCAGCCCGGGACCGGGAAGCACAGATACGCAGTATTTT. This codes for CASSPGPGSTDTQYF.

The chain has TRBV5-4 and TRBJ2-3; D is unclear. V was clipped by 3 bases and J by 5 bases, with 7 bases between them. Germline assignment: CDR1 SGHNT and CDR2 YYREEE (reference sequence). CDR3 size: 12 residues. CDR3 residues: CASSWYLDTQYF. Written as DNA, the CDR3 is TGTGCCAGCAGCTGGTACCTAGATACGCAGTATTTT. Drawing the rest from reference TRBV5-4 and TRBJ2-3, the complete variable domain is ETGVTQSPTHLIKTRGQQVTLRCSSQSGHNTVSWYQQALGQGPQFIFQYYREEENGRGNFPPRFSGLQFPNYSSELNVNALELDDSALYLCASSWYLDTQYFGPGTRLTVL.

This clone was seen a handful of times. The chain is built from TRBV7-9 and TRBJ1-3; TRBD1 matches 9 bases. With 5 bases clipped from V and 4 bases from J, the junction kept 6 bases outside the gene matches. The germline V gene has CDR1 SEHNR and CDR2 FQNEAQ (reference sequence). CDR3 size: 15 residues. The CDR3 sequence: CASSPRDRVGNTIYF. The CDR3 nucleotides read TGTGCCAGCAGCCCCCGGGACAGGGTAGGAAACACCATATATTTT.

The V gene is TRBV6-5, the J gene TRBJ2-3, with D perhaps TRBD1 or TRBD2 (5 bases each). Trimming stripped 4 bases from V and 1 base from J, with 9 bases between. Germline CDR1 MNHEY, CDR2 SVGAGI. This CDR3 region has 14 residues. The CDR3 bases are TGTGCCAGCAGTTTGGGACGGGGCACAGATACGCAGTATTTT. This sequence encodes CASSLGRGTDTQYF.